These 22 T cell receptor beta chains were all obtained from the same sample, sequenced in a study of cytomegalovirus exposure and HLA in healthy donors. Use of 60 Vbeta and 13 Jbeta primers characterized the PCR. The method was immunoSEQ multiplex PCR; TCRdb's version includes in-frame clones alone and lacks a portion of them. The repertoire holds 100,000 or so clones, with roughly 15% as singletons. Sequences were obtained from PBMCs. All receptors derive from a female donor in good health and CMV-seronegative.

In this sample, this clone turned up a few times. This chain joins TRBV6-1 and TRBJ1-4; D unclear. The CDR3 has 15 amino acids. Trimming shortened V by 5 bases and J by 6 bases, and 16 bases separated the two germline ends. Germline values: CDR1 MNHNS, CDR2 SASEGT. CDR3 in DNA: TGTGCCAGCAGTTCCAGCCTCGGAGGTCATGAAAAACTGTTTTTT. Amino acids: CASSSSLGGHEKLFF.

This rearrangement joins TRBV15 to TRBJ2-7; 7 positions agree with TRBD1. CDR3 length equals 17 residues. Trimming cost V 0 bases and J 5 bases; bases outside gene matches: 13. Germline values: CDR1 LNHNV, CDR2 YYDKDF (reference sequence). The CDR3 protein is CATSRDLDRVILNEQYF. The DNA of the CDR3 is TGTGCCACCAGCAGAGATCTCGACAGGGTCATTTTAAACGAGCAGTACTTC.

This chain joins TRBV6-5 and TRBJ2-5; TRBD2 might be the D (6 bases). Germline V gives CDR1 MNHEY, CDR2 SVGAGI. Between the trimmed V and J ends, which lost 7 bases and 0 bases, there was a span of 12 bases. This CDR3 has 14 amino acids. For the CDR3, the DNA is TGTGCCAGCACCGCAGGGAGGTACCAAGAGACCCAGTACTTC. This translates into CASTAGRYQETQYF.

The chain employs TRBV5-6 and TRBJ1-5; possibly TRBD1 for D (5 bases). The CDR3 totals 14 residues. Germline assignment: CDR1 SGHDT and CDR2 YYEEEE. V lost 4 bases and J lost 4, with 12 bases in between. CDR3 nucleotides: TGTGCCAGCAGCGGGGGACTCTTGAATCAGCCCCAGCATTTT. Its translation: CASSGGLLNQPQHF. Variable domain in full (rest from reference TRBV5-6 and TRBJ1-5): DAGVTQSPTHLIKTRGQQVTLRCSPKSGHDTVSWYQQALGQGPQFIFQYYEEEERQRGNFPDRFSGHQFPNYSSELNVNALLLGDSALYLCASSGGLLNQPQHFGDGTRLSIL.

The gene calls are TRBV6-6 and TRBJ2-7, with TRBD1 matching 9 bases. V dropped 6 bases and J dropped 3; count of bases not matched to a gene: 9. This CDR3 is 15 amino acids long. Germline CDR1 is MNHNY and CDR2 is SVGAGI (reference sequence). The CDR3 protein is CASRWGQGGNYEQYF. Here the CDR3 DNA reads TGTGCCAGCAGGTGGGGACAGGGAGGTAACTACGAGCAGTACTTC.

The gene calls are TRBV4-3 and TRBJ1-2; possible D gene TRBD1, 6 bases. Deletions cut 1 base from V and 6 bases from J, with 15 bases between. The length of the CDR3 is 15 residues. Germline-derived CDR1 and CDR2 are LGHNA and YSLEER. The DNA for the CDR3 is TGCGCCAGCAGCCAAGGGACAGATCTCCTAAATGGCTACACCTTC. Translation: CASSQGTDLLNGYTF.

This clone was seen a handful of times. The CDR3 protein is CASKRVVGGRETQYF. DNA of the CDR3: TGTGCCAGCAAAAGGGTAGTTGGGGGCAGGGAGACCCAGTACTTC. The chain has TRBV6-1 and TRBJ2-5, with a tentative D call TRBD1 (6 bases). Trimming pared 7 bases from V and 5 bases from J, leaving 20 bases between. This CDR3 has 15 amino acids. The germline gives CDR1 MNHNS, CDR2 SASEGT.

This clone was observed a handful of times. The V call is TRBV19, the J call TRBJ2-5, with 7 bases matching TRBD1. Per germline, CDR1 LNHDA and CDR2 SQIVND (reference sequence). V was clipped by 6 bases and J by 4 bases; unmatched bases: 11. The CDR3 totals 15 residues. The CDR3 region has the DNA TGTGCCAGTAGAAGGACAGGTCGGTTTGGAGAGACCCAGTACTTC. Its protein is CASRRTGRFGETQYF.

This clone was counted a few times. The J gene is TRBJ2-2, the V gene TRBV30; TRBD1 might be the D (6 bases). V was clipped by 4 bases and J by 5 bases, with 14 bases between them. CDR1 and CDR2 (germline): GTSNPN, SVGIG (reference sequence). The CDR3 contains 14 residues. CDR3 in amino acids: CAWKMRGLTGELFF. As DNA, the CDR3 is TGTGCCTGGAAAATGAGGGGGTTAACCGGGGAGCTGTTTTTT.

This clone turned up a few times. The genes are TRBV5-1 and TRBJ2-3; tentative D call: TRBD2 (6 bases). Germline-derived CDR1 and CDR2 are SGHRS and YFSETQ. CDR3 length: 14 residues. Between the trimmed V and J ends, which lost 5 bases and 0 bases, there was a span of 10 bases. For the CDR3, the DNA is TGCGCCAGCAGTTCCGGGACTAGCACAGATACGCAGTATTTT. This sequence encodes CASSSGTSTDTQYF.

The J gene is TRBJ2-5, the V gene TRBV7-2; perhaps TRBD1 as D (6 bases). The V gene lost 2 bases and the J gene lost 2 bases, with 12 bases spanning the gap. Per germline, CDR1 SGHTA and CDR2 FQGNSA. This CDR3 contains 15 residues. The DNA for the CDR3 is TGTGCCAGCAGCTTACAGGGGACCCAACAAGAGACCCAGTACTTC. Translated, it gives CASSLQGTQQETQYF.

This clone was recorded a few times. This chain joins TRBV18 and TRBJ1-5; D is unclear. V lost 6 bases and J 2 bases, leaving 23 bases between the germline ends. The CDR3 is 18 amino acids. From germline, CDR1 is KGHSH and CDR2 LQKENI. The CDR3 spells CASSNLAGRTGGNQPQHF. The CDR3 nucleotides are TGTGCCAGCTCGAACTTGGCAGGACGGACTGGGGGCAATCAGCCCCAGCATTTT. The full variable domain, its missing parts supplied by reference TRBV18 and TRBJ1-5, is NAGVMQNPRHLVRRRGQEARLRCSPMKGHSHVYWYRQLPEEGLKFMVYLQKENIIDESGMPKERFSAEFPKEGPSILRIQQVVRGDSAAYFCASSNLAGRTGGNQPQHFGDGTRLSIL.

In this sample, this clone turned up a few times. V gene TRBV15 combines with J gene TRBJ1-5; D gene unclear. This CDR3 contains 13 residues. Germline values: CDR1 LNHNV, CDR2 YYDKDF (reference sequence). Trimming left V 11 bases short and J 6 bases short, with 17 bases between. The CDR3 DNA sequence: TGTGCCGTGGGAGTCCGGGCAGGTCAGCCCCAGCATTTT. Protein sequence: CAVGVRAGQPQHF. Supplemented by reference TRBV15 and TRBJ1-5, the full variable domain reads DAMVIQNPRYQVTQFGKPVTLSCSQTLNHNVMYWYQQKSSQAPKLLFHYYDKDFNNEADTPDNFQSRRPNTSFCFLDIRSPGLGDTAMYLCAVGVRAGQPQHFGDGTRLSIL.

CDR3 sequence: CASSSDRFGSPLHF. CDR3 sequence (DNA): TGTGCCAGCAGTTCGGACAGGTTCGGATCACCCCTCCACTTT. The chain joins TRBV6-5 to TRBJ1-6; 7 bases match TRBD1. Germline V gives CDR1 MNHEY, CDR2 SVGAGI. The CDR3 totals 14 residues. Losses at the gene ends were 4 bases for V and 10 bases for J; bases not matched to a gene: 7.

This clone was seen only a few times. In DNA form, the CDR3 reads TGTGCCAGCAGCTTAGTTGGAGGCGGGACCTACGAGCAGTACTTC. It codes for CASSLVGGGTYEQYF. The J gene is TRBJ2-7, the V gene TRBV7-2, with a tentative D call TRBD2 (6 bases). The CDR3 contains 15 residues. The V gene lost 1 base and the J gene lost 2 bases, with 12 bases spanning the gap. Germline V CDR1 and CDR2: SGHTA, FQGNSA.

This clone has more than one count but fewer than ten. The DNA for the CDR3 is TGCGCCAGCAGCCAAGGGGTCCAGTCAGGGGATACGCAGTATTTT. This translates into CASSQGVQSGDTQYF. The chain couples TRBV4-3 to TRBJ2-3, with D possibly matching TRBD1 (5 bases). CDR1 LGHNA and CDR2 YSLEER come from the germline V gene. Trimming stripped 1 base from V and 6 bases from J, with 14 bases between. The CDR3 consists of 15 residues.

This clone has just a few counts. The V call is TRBV4-1, the J call TRBJ2-5, with 7 bases identical to TRBD2. The CDR3 has 17 amino acids. Germline V lookup: CDR1 MGHRA, CDR2 YSYEKL. V lost 0 bases, J lost 3 bases, and 10 bases stayed unmatched. CDR3 DNA: TGCGCCAGCAGCCAAGATAGTTTCTCGGCGGGGGAAGAGACCCAGTACTTC. Residues: CASSQDSFSAGEETQYF.

In its sample, this clone was seen a few times. The chain couples TRBV5-1 to TRBJ2-2; 10 bases match TRBD2. V lost 3 bases to trimming and J lost 5 bases; unmatched junction nucleotides: 13. CDR1 SGHRS and CDR2 YFSETQ come from the germline V gene. The CDR3 loop spans 18 amino acids. The DNA for the CDR3 is TGCGCCAGCAGCTACTACCTTATAGCGGGAGGTTATACCGGGGAGCTGTTTTTT. Translating gives CASSYYLIAGGYTGELFF.

The V gene is TRBV7-9, the J gene TRBJ2-4; TRBD1 matches 8 bases. V dropped 5 bases and J dropped 7; count of bases not matched to a gene: 13. The CDR3 loop spans 16 amino acids. Germline loops: CDR1 SEHNR, CDR2 FQNEAQ (reference sequence). The CDR3 sequence is CASSAPVDRGENIQYF. CDR3 DNA sequence: TGTGCCAGCAGCGCCCCAGTAGACAGGGGAGAGAACATTCAGTACTTC.

This clone was picked up a small number of times. The chain links TRBV25-1 to TRBJ1-2, with unresolved D. This CDR3 is 13 amino acids long. The germline V and J ends were trimmed by 4 bases and 6 bases, with 12 bases remaining between them. Germline V CDR1 and CDR2: MGHDK, SYGVNS. The DNA for the CDR3 is TGTGCCAGCAGTGCGTCAGGTTCCAATGGCTACACCTTC. This codes for CASSASGSNGYTF.

V and J are TRBV15 and TRBJ2-5, with D perhaps matching TRBD2 (7 bases). Between the trimmed V and J ends, which lost 3 bases and 5 bases, there was a span of 13 bases. The CDR3 covers 14 residues. CDR1 and CDR2 from the germline V gene are LNHNV and YYDKDF (reference sequence). Here the CDR3 DNA reads TGTGCCACCAGCAGGGCCGGGGGGCGGGAGACCCAGTACTTC. Translating it yields CATSRAGGRETQYF.

J is TRBJ2-3 and V is TRBV5-5, with a tentative D call TRBD2 (6 bases). This CDR3 is 15 amino acids long. V was pared by 4 bases and J by 9 bases, with 21 bases between. The V gene's germline CDR1 is SGHKS and CDR2 YYEKEE (reference sequence). The CDR3 bases are TGTGCCAGCAGCGGAGGGTCAGGAGTCCAATTAACGCAGTATTTT. This encodes CASSGGSGVQLTQYF.